This paragraph covers one T cell receptor beta chain sequence. This clone is a singleton in its sample. This clone's antigen is unknown. Qualities for individual bases were not recorded, and no much larger clone is one base off. This record comes from a study of blood T cell repertoires in COVID-19 (dated by TCRdb to about 2020). Broadly, across the study: Collaborator samples came from the United States, Italy and Spain and covered acute and convalescent phases of COVID-19. The material from the prospective study consisted of cDNA or gDNA derived from T cells, B-cell-depleted T cells, or PBMCs. Deeply sampled blood TCRbeta repertoires from subjects exposed to, actively infected with, or recovered from COVID-19 were included in the dataset. The repertoires were released in a freely available public database meant as a resource for research on the immune response to SARS-CoV-2. The samples were drawn from the first 160 participants of the ongoing ImmuneRACE study and from some 1,300 subjects provided by 6 global collaborators. A de-identified subject ID, COVID-19 status, age in years and sex were almost always included in the sample metadata. Where available, HLA class I and class II types were obtained from metadata supplied by the sample provider rather than from assay-based typing. Study-level results and caveats: The quantity of clinical and demographic metadata differed by source and by participant and was supplied without curation.

Each collaborating institution followed its own protocols to collect whole blood in K2EDTA tubes. For TCRbeta analysis, collaborators shipped samples in one of three forms: frozen whole blood, isolated PBMCs, or DNA extracted from either of those sample types. V is reduced by 7 bases and J by 9 bases, leaving a spacing of 13 bases between them. As encoded in the germline V gene (reference sequence), CDR1 is LNHDA while CDR2 is SQIVND. The cysteine opens and the phenylalanine closes a CDR3 of 13 amino acids. Of the read, only the CDR3 DNA is kept; its 39 bases are in frame from base 1. TCRbeta CDR3 regions were amplified from genomic DNA by means of the immunoSEQ Assay, a bias-controlled multiplex PCR. In the source study's methods: Within the assay, amplification of reference gene primers was used to estimate how many nucleated cells each sample contained. To quantify the absolute abundance of each unique TCRbeta CDR3 rearrangement, sequence reads were collapsed and filtered. For each sample, productive Simpson clonality was calculated by taking the square root of Simpson's diversity index across productive rearrangements. TCRdb holds this immuneACCESS table with in-frame rearrangements only. Some clones are missing; in checked studies, unresolved V genes explain under half, and the rest has no known cause. V and J calls and clone size come straight from that table; D and trimming were deduced from the DNA. For this sample the table gives about 280,000 clones, of which around 90% were detected only once. The ten largest clones add up to under 2.5% of the sample.

Sequenced: peripheral blood. The TCR was taken from a man between 45 and 60 years old with acute or convalescent COVID-19. The V and J segments used are TRBV19 and TRBJ1-6; the D gene is unclear. The CDR3: CASKSQTRSPLHF. The DNA reads as follows: TGTGCCAGTAAGAGCCAGACACGTTCACCCCTCCACTTT.